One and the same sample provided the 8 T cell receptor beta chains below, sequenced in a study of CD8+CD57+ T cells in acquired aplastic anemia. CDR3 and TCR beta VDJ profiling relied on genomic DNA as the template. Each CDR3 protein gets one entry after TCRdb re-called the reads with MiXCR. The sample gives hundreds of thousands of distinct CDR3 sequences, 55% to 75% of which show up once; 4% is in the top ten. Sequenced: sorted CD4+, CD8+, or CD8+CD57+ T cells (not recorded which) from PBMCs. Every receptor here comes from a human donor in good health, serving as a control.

The CDR3: CASSLTRGRETQYF. DNA of the CDR3: TGTGCCAGCAGCCTTACGCGGGGACGGGAGACCCAGTACTTC. The chain has TRBV7-3 and TRBJ2-5; D possibly corresponds to TRBD2 (6 bases). Per the germline V gene, CDR1 is SGHTA and CDR2 is FQGTGA. Trimming removed 5 bases at V and 5 bases at J, with 15 bases between. The CDR3 is made up of 14 amino acids.

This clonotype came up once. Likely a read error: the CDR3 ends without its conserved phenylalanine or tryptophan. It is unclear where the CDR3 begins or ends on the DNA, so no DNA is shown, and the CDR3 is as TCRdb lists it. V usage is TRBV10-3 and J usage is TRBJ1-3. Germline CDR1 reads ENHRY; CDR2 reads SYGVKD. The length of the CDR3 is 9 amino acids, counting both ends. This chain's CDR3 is CAIRDSLNT.

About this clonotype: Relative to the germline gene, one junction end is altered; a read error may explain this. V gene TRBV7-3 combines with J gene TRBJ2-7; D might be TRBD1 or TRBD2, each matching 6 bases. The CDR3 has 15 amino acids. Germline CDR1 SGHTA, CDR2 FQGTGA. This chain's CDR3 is CASSLPGAPVYKQYF. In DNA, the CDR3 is TGTGCCAGCAGCTTACCGGGGGCTCCTGTCTACAAGCAGTACTTC.

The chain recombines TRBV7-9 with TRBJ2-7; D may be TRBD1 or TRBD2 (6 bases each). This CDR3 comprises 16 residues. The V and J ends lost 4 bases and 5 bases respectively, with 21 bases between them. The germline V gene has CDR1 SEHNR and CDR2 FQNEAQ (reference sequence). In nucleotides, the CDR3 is TGTGCCAGCAGCTCTGTCCTGCAGGGGCGGGATAACGAGCAGTACTTC. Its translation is CASSSVLQGRDNEQYF.

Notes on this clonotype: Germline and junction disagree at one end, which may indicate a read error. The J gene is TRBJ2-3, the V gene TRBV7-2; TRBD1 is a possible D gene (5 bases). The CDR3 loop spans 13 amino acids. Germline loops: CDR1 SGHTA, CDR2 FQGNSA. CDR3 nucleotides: TGTGCCAGCAGCAAGTGGGGCGCAGATACGCTGTATTTC. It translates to CASSKWGADTLYF. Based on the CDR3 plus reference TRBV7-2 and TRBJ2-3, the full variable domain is GAGVSQSPSNKVTEKGKDVELRCDPISGHTALYWYRQSLGQGLEFLIYFQGNSAPDKSGLPSDRFSAERTGGSVSTLTIQRTQQEDSAVYLCASSKWGADTLYFGPGTRLTVL.

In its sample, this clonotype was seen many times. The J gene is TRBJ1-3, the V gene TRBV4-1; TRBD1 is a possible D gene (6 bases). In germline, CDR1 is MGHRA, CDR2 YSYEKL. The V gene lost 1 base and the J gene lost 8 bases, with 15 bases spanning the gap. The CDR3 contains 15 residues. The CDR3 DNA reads TGCGCCAGCAGCCAAGGAGACAGGAGGTCAGACACCATATATTTT. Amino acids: CASSQGDRRSDTIYF.

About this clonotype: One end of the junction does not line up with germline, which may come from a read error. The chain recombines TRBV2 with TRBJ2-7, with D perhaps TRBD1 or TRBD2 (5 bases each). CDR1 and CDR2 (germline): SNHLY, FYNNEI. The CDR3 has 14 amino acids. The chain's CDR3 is CASSVPGLVYQSFF. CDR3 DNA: TGTGCCAGCAGCGTGCCGGGGCTAGTGTACCAGTCGTTCTTC.

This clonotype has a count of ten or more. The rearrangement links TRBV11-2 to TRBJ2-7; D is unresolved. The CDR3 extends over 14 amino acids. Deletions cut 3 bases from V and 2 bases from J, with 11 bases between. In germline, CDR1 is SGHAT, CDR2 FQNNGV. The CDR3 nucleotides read TGTGCCAGCAGCTTCGGCGCGGCAACCTACGAGCAGTACTTC. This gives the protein CASSFGAATYEQYF.